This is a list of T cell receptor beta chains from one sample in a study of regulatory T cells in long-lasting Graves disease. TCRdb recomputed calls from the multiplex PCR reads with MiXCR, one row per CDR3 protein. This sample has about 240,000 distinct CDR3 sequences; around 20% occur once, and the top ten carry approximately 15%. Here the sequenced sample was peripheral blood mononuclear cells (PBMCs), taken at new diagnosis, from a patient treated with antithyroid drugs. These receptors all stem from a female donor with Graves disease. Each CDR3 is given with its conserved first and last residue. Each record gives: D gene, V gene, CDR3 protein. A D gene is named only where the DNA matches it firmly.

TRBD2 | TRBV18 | CASSPPSASGGGRTQYF
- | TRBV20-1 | CSARENDQETQYF
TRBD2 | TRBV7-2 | CASSPGRRGNTDTQYF
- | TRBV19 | CASNEASYQPQHF
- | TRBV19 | CASSTQGTQPQHF
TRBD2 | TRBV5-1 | CASGPSGGTYEQYF
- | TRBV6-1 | CASRKWGLNLHYEQYF
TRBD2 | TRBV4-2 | CASSQASGGAGETQYF
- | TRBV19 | CASRWEEDRSGYTF
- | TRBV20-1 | CSAPYPVSSYEQYF
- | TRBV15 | CATSYYGSNEKLFF
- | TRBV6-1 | CASSPARRVSNEQFF
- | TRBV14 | CASSQDWTPNYGYTF
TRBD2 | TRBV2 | CASKTSGSYEQFF
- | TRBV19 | CASSIGGQADTIYF
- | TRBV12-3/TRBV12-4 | CASSLLGSLETQYF
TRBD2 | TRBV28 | CASRQLAGVYNEQFF
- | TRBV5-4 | CASSGQGVRETQYF
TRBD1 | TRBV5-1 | CASSLGGTASGNTIYF
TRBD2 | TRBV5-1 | CASSLAGEGDTQYF